The entry below describes one TCR beta chain. Its antigen is as yet unknown. These data come from a study of metastatic and nonmetastatic thyroid tumors. Study background: Repertoire data that came from the blood and tumor or nodule tissue of malignant and benign thyroid patients were compared. The study's findings and limits: Significantly higher TCR beta diversity was reportedly seen in malignant thyroid tumors than benign nodules, in blood and tumor.

Original processing methods: The study took CDR3 differences across clinicopathological groups and made a distant-metastasis classifier for papillary thyroid cancer from them. TCRdb re-called the PCR reads via MiXCR. The V and J calls and clone size are TCRdb's, not the authors'. This table has around 50,000 clones, 25% to 35% appearing once. The entire patient cohort was treatment-naive prior to thyroid surgery. With V trimmed by 6 bases and J by 5 bases, 2 bases remained unmatched. Germline V gene sequence: CDR1 MDHEN, CDR2 SYDVKM. The CDR3 covers 12 residues. The origin of this receptor is a female donor with papillary thyroid cancer or a benign thyroid nodule (not recorded which). Some clones in this sample may be carry-over from other donors' samples. This sequence joins TRBV28 and TRBJ1-2, with 8 bases that match TRBD1. Source material: blood. The CDR3 DNA is TGTGCCAGCAGCTGGACAGGGTATGGCTACACCTTC. The encoded protein is CASSWTGYGYTF.